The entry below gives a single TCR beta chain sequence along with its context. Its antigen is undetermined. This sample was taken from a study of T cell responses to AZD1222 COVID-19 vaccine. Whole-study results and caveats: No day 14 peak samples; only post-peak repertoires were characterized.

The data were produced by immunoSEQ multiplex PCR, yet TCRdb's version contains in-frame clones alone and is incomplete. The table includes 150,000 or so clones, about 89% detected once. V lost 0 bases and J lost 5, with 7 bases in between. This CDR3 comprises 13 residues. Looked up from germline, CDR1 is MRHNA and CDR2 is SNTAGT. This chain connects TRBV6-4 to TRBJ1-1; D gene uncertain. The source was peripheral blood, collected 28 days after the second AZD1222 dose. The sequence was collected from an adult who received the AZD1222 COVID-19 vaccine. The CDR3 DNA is TGTGCCAGCAGTGACTCGAGGGTAACTGAAGCTTTCTTT. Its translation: CASSDSRVTEAFF.